This TCR beta chain stems from a study of early stage breast cancer tumors. At the level of the study: Invasive lobular carcinomas made up about 30% of the 12 ER+/PR+/HER2- tumors. The study's findings and limits: Tumors had approximately 2.6-fold higher T cell density and higher clonality than adjacent normal breast tissue.

Per germline, CDR1 SGDLS and CDR2 YYNGEE. The ends lost 3 bases at V and 5 bases at J; junction bases unmatched: 5. This CDR3 comprises 15 residues. Comment on this clone: Its target is unknown.

Tumor samples used roughly 20-50 mg of diced tissue. Each sample had two DNA replicates, 0.45 to 0.65 ug blood or about 1.5 ug tissue. Profiling relied on immunoSEQ multiplex PCR, and the TCRdb table lists in-frame clones only, not all of them. The data hold approximately 7,900 clones, with more than 50% observed a single time. The sample consisted of breast tumor tissue. The TCR originated in a person aged 65 to 85 with breast cancer. V gene TRBV9 combines with J gene TRBJ2-5, with 12 bases fitting TRBD2. The CDR3 region is CASSASGGAWETQYF. CDR3 nucleotide sequence: TGTGCCAGCAGCGCTAGCGGGGGGGCCTGGGAGACCCAGTACTTC.